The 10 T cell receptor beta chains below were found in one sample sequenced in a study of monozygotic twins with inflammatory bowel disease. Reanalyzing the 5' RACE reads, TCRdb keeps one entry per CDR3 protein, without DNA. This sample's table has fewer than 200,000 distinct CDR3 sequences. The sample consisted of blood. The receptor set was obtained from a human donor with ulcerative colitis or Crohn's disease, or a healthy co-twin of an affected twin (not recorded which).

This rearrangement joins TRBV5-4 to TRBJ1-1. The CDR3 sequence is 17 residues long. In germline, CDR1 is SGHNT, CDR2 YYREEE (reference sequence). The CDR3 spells CASSLPGILGGHTEAFF.

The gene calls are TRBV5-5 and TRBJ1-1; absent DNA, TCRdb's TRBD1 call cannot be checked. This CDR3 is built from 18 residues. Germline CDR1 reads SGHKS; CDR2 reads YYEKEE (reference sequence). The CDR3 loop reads CASSLEWTGGLRGTEAFF.

The CDR3 region is CSVDSAGSSYEQYF. J is TRBJ2-7 and V is TRBV29-1. Per the germline V gene, CDR1 is SQVTM and CDR2 is ANQGSEA. The CDR3 contains 14 residues.

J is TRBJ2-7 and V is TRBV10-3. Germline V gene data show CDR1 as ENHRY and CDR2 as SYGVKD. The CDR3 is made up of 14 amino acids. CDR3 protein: CAISESEFRYEQYF.

The CDR3 region is CASSPSPAASGNTIYF. V gene TRBV12-3 or TRBV12-4 combines with J gene TRBJ1-3; absent DNA, TCRdb's TRBD1 call cannot be checked. This CDR3 is built from 16 residues.

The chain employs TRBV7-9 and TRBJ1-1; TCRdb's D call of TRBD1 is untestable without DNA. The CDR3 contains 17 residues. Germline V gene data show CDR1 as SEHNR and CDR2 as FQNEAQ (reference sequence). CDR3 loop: CAIALIGQGMMGTEAFF. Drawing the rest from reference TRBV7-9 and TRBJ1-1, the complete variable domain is DTGVSQNPRHKITKRGQNVTFRCDPISEHNRLYWYRQTLGQGPEFLTYFQNEAQLEKSRLLSDRFSAERPKGSFSTLEIQRTEQGDSAMYLCAIALIGQGMMGTEAFFGQGTRLTVV.

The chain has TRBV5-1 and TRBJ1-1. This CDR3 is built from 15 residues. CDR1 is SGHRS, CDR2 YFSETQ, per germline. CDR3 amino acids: CASSLHTQLNTEAFF.

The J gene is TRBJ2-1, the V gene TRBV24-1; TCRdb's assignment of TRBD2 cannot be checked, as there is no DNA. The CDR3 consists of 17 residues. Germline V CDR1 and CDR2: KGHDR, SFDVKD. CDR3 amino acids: CATSDPGLAGTYNEQFF.

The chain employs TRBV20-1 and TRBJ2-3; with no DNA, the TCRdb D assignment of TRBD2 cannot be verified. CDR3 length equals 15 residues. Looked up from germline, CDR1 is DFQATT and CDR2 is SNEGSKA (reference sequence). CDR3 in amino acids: CSARGSASGRDTQYF.

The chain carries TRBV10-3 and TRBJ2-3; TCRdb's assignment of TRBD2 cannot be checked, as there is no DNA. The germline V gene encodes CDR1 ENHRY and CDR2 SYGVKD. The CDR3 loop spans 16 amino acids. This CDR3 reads CAILAGGWGSTDTQYF.